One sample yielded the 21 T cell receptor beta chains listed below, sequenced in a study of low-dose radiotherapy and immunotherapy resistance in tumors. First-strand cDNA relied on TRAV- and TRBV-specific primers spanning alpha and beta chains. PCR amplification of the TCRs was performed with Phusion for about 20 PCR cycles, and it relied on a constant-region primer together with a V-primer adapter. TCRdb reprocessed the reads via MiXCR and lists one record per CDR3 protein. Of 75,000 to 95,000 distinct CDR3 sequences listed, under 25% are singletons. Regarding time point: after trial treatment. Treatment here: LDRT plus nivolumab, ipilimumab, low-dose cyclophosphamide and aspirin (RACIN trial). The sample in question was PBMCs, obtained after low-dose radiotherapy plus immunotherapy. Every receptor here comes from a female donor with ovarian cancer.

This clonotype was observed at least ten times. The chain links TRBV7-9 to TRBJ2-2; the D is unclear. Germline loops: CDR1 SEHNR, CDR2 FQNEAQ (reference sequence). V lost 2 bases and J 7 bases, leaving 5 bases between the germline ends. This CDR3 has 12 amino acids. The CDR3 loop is CASSLMGGELFF. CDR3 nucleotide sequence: TGTGCCAGCAGCTTAATGGGCGGGGAGCTGTTTTTT.

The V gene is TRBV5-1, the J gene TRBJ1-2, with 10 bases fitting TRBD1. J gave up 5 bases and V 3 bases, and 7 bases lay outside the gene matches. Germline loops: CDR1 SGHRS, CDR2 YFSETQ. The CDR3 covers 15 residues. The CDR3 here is CASSSGQGPPYGYTF. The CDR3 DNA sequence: TGCGCCAGCAGCTCGGGACAGGGGCCTCCATATGGCTACACCTTC.

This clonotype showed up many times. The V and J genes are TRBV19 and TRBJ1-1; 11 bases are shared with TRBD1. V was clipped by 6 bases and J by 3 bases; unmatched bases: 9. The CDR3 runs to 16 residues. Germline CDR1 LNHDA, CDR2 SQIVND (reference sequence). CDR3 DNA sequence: TGTGCCAGTAGGACGGGACAGGGGGTTGGAGACACTGAAGCTTTCTTT. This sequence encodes CASRTGQGVGDTEAFF.

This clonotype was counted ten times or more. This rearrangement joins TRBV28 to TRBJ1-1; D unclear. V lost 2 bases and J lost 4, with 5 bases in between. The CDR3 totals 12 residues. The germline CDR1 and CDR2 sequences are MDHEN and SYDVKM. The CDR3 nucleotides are TGTGCCAGCAGTTTACCCGCCACTGAAGCTTTCTTT. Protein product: CASSLPATEAFF.

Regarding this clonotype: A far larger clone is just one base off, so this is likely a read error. DNA of the CDR3: TGTGCCAGCAGCTTATTGGTGACAGATGGCTACACCTTC. Amino acid sequence: CASSLLVTDGYTF. The V and J genes are TRBV7-6 and TRBJ1-2, with D possibly being TRBD1 (5 bases). Germline loops: CDR1 SGHVS, CDR2 FNYEAQ. Between the trimmed V and J ends, which lost 2 bases and 6 bases, there was a span of 10 bases. This CDR3 contains 13 residues.

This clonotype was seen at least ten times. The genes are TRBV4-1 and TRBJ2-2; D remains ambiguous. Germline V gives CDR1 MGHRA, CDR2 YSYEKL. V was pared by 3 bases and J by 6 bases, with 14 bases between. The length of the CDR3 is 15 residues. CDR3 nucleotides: TGCGCCAGCAGCCAGGACCCGCTCGACCCCGGGGAGCTGTTTTTT. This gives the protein CASSQDPLDPGELFF.

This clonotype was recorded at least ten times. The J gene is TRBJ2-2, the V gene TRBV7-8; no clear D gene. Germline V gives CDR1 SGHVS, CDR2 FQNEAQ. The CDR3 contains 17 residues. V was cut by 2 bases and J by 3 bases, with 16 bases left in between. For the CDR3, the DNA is TGTGCCAGCAGCTTATGGAACGGGTTTGCGGACACCGGGGAGCTGTTTTTT. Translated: CASSLWNGFADTGELFF. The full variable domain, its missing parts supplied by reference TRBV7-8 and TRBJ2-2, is GAGVSQSPRYKVAKRGQDVALRCDPISGHVSLFWYQQALGQGPEFLTYFQNEAQLDKSGLPSDRFFAERPEGSVSTLKIQRTQQEDSAVYLCASSLWNGFADTGELFFGEGSRLTVL.

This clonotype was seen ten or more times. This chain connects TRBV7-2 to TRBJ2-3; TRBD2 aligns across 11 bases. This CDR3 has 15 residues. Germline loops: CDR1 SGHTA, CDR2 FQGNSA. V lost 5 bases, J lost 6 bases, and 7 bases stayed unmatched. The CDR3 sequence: CASSTTSGGPDTQYF. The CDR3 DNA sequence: TGTGCCAGCAGCACCACTAGCGGGGGCCCCGATACGCAGTATTTT.

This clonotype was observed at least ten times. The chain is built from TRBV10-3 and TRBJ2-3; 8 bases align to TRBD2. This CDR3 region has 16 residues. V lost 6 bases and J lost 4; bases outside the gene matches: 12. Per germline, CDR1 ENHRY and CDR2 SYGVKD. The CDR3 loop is CAIRGGDGGASDTQYF. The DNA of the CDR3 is TGTGCCATCAGGGGGGGGGACGGGGGGGCGTCAGATACGCAGTATTTT.

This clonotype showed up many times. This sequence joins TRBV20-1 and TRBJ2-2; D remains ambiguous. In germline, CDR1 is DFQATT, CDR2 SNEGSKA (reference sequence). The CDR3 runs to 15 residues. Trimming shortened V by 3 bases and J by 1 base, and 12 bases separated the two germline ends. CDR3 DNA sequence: TGCAGTGCTAGCTTCGGGTTAGAGAACACCGGGGAGCTGTTTTTT. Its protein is CSASFGLENTGELFF.

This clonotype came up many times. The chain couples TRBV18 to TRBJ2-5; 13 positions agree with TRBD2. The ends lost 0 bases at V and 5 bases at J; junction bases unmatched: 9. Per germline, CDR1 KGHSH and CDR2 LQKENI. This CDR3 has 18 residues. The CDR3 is CASSPPWTSGRIKETQYF. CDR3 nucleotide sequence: TGTGCCAGCTCACCACCGTGGACTAGCGGGAGAATAAAGGAGACCCAGTACTTC.

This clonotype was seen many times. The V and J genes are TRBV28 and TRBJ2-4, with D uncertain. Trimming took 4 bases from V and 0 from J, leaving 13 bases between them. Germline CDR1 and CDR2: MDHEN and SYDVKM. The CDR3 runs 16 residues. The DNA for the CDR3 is TGTGCCAGCAGTTCATTGACGGAACTAGCCAAAAACATTCAGTACTTC. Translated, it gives CASSSLTELAKNIQYF.

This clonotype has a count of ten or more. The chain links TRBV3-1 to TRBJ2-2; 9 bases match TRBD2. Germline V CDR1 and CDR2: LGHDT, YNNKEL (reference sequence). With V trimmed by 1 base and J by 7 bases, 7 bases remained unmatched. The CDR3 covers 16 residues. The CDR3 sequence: CASSQGRGRAIGELFF. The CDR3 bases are TGTGCCAGCAGCCAAGGGCGCGGGAGGGCCATCGGGGAGCTGTTTTTT.

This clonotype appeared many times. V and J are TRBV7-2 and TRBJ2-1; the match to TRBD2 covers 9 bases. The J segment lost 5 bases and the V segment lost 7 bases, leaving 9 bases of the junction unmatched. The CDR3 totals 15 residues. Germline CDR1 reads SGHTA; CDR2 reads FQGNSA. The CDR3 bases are TGTGCCAGCAACCCGGGTAGCGGGAGCCACAATGAGCAGTTCTTC. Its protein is CASNPGSGSHNEQFF. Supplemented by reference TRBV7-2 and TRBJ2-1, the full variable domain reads GAGVSQSPSNKVTEKGKDVELRCDPISGHTALYWYRQSLGQGLEFLIYFQGNSAPDKSGLPSDRFSAERTGGSVSTLTIQRTQQEDSAVYLCASNPGSGSHNEQFFGPGTRLTVL.

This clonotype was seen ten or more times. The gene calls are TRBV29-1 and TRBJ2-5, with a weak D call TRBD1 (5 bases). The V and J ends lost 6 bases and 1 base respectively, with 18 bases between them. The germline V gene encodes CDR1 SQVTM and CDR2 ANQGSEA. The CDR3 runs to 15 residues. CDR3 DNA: TGCAGCGTACAGACAGCCCTCACTTTCCAAGAGACCCAGTACTTC. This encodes CSVQTALTFQETQYF. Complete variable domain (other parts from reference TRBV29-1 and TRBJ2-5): SAVISQKPSRDICQRGTSLTIQCQVDSQVTMMFWYRQQPGQSLTLIATANQGSEATYESGFVIDKFPISRPNLTFSTLTVSNMSPEDSSIYLCSVQTALTFQETQYFGPGTRLLVL.

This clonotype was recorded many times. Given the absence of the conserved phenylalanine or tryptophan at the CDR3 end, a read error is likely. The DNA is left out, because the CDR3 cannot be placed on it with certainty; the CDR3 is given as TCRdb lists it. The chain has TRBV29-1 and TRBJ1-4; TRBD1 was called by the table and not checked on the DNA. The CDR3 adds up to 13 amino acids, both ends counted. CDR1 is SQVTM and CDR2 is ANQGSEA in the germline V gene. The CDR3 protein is CSVEDPISRVSFS.

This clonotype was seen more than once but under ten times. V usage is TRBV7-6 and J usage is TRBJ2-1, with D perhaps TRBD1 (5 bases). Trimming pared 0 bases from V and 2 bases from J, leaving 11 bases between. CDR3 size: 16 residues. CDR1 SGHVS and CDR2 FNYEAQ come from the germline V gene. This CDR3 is CASSLAGQGTYNEQFF. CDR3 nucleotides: TGTGCCAGCAGCTTAGCTGGGCAGGGAACCTACAATGAGCAGTTCTTC.

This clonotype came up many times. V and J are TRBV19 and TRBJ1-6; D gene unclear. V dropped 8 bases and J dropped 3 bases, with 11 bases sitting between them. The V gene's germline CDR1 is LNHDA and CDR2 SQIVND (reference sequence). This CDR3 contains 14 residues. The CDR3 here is CASAPNGYNSPLHF. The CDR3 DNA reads TGTGCCAGTGCGCCGAACGGCTATAATTCACCCCTCCACTTT.

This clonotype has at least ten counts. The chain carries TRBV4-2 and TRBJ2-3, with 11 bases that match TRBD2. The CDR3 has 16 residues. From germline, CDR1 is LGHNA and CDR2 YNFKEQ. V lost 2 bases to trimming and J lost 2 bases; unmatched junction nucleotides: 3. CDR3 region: CASSQRLAGNTDTQYF. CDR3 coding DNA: TGTGCCAGCAGCCAAAGACTAGCGGGAAACACAGATACGCAGTATTTT.

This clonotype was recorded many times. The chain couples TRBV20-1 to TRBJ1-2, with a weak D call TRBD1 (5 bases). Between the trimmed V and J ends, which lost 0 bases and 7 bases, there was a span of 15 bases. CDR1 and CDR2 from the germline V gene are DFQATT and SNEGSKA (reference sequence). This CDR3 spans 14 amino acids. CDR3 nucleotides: TGCAGTGCTAGAGATCCGGGGCTGATCTCTGGCTACACCTTC. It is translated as CSARDPGLISGYTF.

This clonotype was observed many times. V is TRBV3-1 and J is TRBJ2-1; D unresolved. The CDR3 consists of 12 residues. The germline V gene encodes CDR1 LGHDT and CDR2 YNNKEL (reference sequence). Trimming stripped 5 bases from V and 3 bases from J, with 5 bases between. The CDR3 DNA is TGTGCCAGCAGCTACAACTACAATGAGCAGTTCTTC. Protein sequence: CASSYNYNEQFF.